This T cell receptor beta chain emerged from a study of blood T cell repertoires in COVID-19. The overall study: COVID-19 samples from acute and convalescent phases originated in the United States, Italy and Spain.

As originally analysed: Amplification with reference gene primers provided the estimates of nucleated cell counts. Data came from immunoSEQ multiplex PCR; TCRdb stores just in-frame clones and leaves some out. Clonal size and the V and J genes are those of that table, whereas D and trimming came from the DNA. Of approximately 300,000 clones listed, roughly 90% are singletons. The CDR3 runs to 15 residues. Trimming shortened V by 4 bases and J by 7 bases, and 20 bases separated the two germline ends. The germline gives CDR1 LGHNA, CDR2 YNFKEQ. The chain recombines TRBV4-2 with TRBJ2-7; D may be TRBD2 (6 bases). Material for sequencing was peripheral blood. This sequence was found in a woman aged 50 to 60 who had recovered from COVID-19. This chain's CDR3 is CASSPGDPPAREQYF. CDR3 nucleotide sequence: TGTGCCAGCAGCCCGGGGGACCCACCGGCGAGAGAGCAGTACTTC.